This TCR beta chain was profiled in a study of T cell repertoires in cytomegalovirus infection. TCRdb reprocessed the reads via MiXCR and lists one record per CDR3 protein. The table has some 500,000 distinct CDR3 sequences, roughly 43% seen once. Germline V gene sequence: CDR1 LNHDA, CDR2 SQIVND (reference sequence). Unmatched junction bases numbered 16, after V lost 8 bases and J lost 7 bases. The CDR3 has 16 amino acids. Note on this clonotype: Its antigen remains unknown.

The starting material was cultured PBMCs, obtained from culture after CMV antigen stimulation. V gene TRBV19 combines with J gene TRBJ2-2; 7 bases are a match to TRBD2. The sequence came from a human donor in good health (CMV status not recorded). Some clones in this sample may be carry-over from other donors' samples. In nucleotides, the CDR3 is TGTGCCAGTGCTAAACTCCTCGGACCGGGAGGCGGGGAGCTGTTTTTT. Protein sequence: CASAKLLGPGGGELFF.